Following are 24 T cell receptor beta chains from one sample sequenced in a study of blood T cell repertoires in COVID-19. Repertoires were generated with immunoSEQ multiplex PCR, while TCRdb's copy carries only in-frame clones and drops some. The sample yields some 290,000 clones, around nine tenths seen once. Sequenced: peripheral blood. Source of these receptors: a woman aged 25 to 39 with COVID-19, enrolled during active disease.

The genes are TRBV11-3 and TRBJ2-1, with 12 nucleotides matching TRBD2. J was trimmed by 6 bases and V by 2 bases; bases with no gene match: 11. Germline V gene lookup returns CDR1 SGHNT and CDR2 YENEEA. The CDR3 runs to 18 residues. CDR3: CASSLIQLAGGIINEQFF. The CDR3 nucleotides read TGTGCCAGCAGCTTAATCCAGCTAGCGGGGGGGATAATCAATGAGCAGTTCTTC.

The V and J genes are TRBV27 and TRBJ1-6, with D possibly being TRBD1 (6 bases). This CDR3 is 14 amino acids long. V shed 5 bases and J shed 6 bases, with 11 bases lying between them. Germline V gene data show CDR1 as MNHEY and CDR2 as SMNVEV (reference sequence). Here the CDR3 DNA reads TGTGCCAGCAGTCTCGGACAGAGTAATTCACCCCTCCACTTT. Residues: CASSLGQSNSPLHF.

The V and J genes are TRBV19 and TRBJ2-3; 8 nucleotides align to TRBD1. The CDR3 spans 14 residues. The germline V gene has CDR1 LNHDA and CDR2 SQIVND (reference sequence). The V segment lost 4 bases and the J segment 3 bases; nucleotides outside the gene matches: 3. Here the CDR3 reads CASSRQGRTDTQYF. DNA of the CDR3: TGTGCCAGTAGTAGACAGGGGAGGACAGATACGCAGTATTTT.

The chain is built from TRBV7-9 and TRBJ1-2; D gene unclear. V lost 4 bases to trimming and J lost 1 base, with 10 bases between them. This CDR3 has 14 residues. Germline CDR1 is SEHNR and CDR2 is FQNEAQ (reference sequence). In nucleotides, the CDR3 is TGTGCCAGCAGCTCACCGAGATTTAACTATGGCTACACCTTC. It translates to CASSSPRFNYGYTF.

The chain carries TRBV14 and TRBJ2-1, with 8 bases fitting TRBD1. The CDR3 extends over 12 amino acids. The trim removed 5 bases at V and 10 bases at J, leaving 4 bases unmatched. The germline CDR1 and CDR2 sequences are SGHDN and FVKESK. The CDR3 nucleotides are TGTGCCAGCAGCGAAAACAGGGGGGAGCAGTTCTTC. Its translation is CASSENRGEQFF.

This rearrangement joins TRBV11-2 to TRBJ2-7, with 7 bases identical to TRBD2. J lost 7 bases, V lost 5 bases, and 20 bases had no gene match. Per the germline V gene, CDR1 is SGHAT and CDR2 is FQNNGV. The CDR3 is 17 amino acids. As DNA, the CDR3 is TGTGCCAGCAGCCCCCATCCTGGGGTTGGCGGGGGTAATGAGCAGTACTTC. Translating gives CASSPHPGVGGGNEQYF.

The V and J genes are TRBV5-5 and TRBJ2-3, with a possible D match to TRBD1 (6 bases). V lost 1 base to trimming and J lost 0 bases, with 18 bases between them. Germline CDR1 and CDR2: SGHKS and YYEKEE (reference sequence). CDR3 length equals 18 residues. CDR3 sequence (DNA): TGTGCCAGCAGCTTGTCGATATACAGGGCTACTAGCACAGATACGCAGTATTTT. It translates to CASSLSIYRATSTDTQYF.

The rearrangement links TRBV21-1 to TRBJ2-5; the D segment call TRBD1 is taken from the table without a DNA check. TRBV21-1 is termed a pseudogene. This CDR3 is 18 amino acids long. DNA for the CDR3: TGTGCCAGCAGCCCTACCAACTGGGTCCCGGTGAAACAGGAGACCCAGTACTTC. Protein: CASSPTNWVPVKQETQYF.

The V gene is TRBV7-9, the J gene TRBJ2-7, with 7 bases aligning to TRBD2. This CDR3 is 15 amino acids long. Germline values: CDR1 SEHNR, CDR2 FQNEAQ (reference sequence). V was pared by 6 bases and J by 2 bases, with 10 bases of the junction left unmatched. CDR3 nucleotides: TGTGCCAGCAGACACCCAGGGAGGGCAACCTACGAGCAGTACTTC. Its protein product is CASRHPGRATYEQYF.

This clone showed up just once. The chain is built from TRBV2 and TRBJ1-4, with 11 bases matching TRBD1. CDR1 is SNHLY and CDR2 is FYNNEI in the germline V gene. V lost 3 bases, J lost 8 bases, and 5 bases stayed unmatched. The CDR3 contains 15 residues. This chain's CDR3 is CASSDGTGGREKLFF. Written as DNA, the CDR3 is TGTGCCAGCAGTGACGGGACAGGGGGGAGGGAAAAACTGTTTTTT.

The gene calls are TRBV28 and TRBJ2-1; TRBD2 aligns across 12 bases. The CDR3 spans 15 residues. V lost 6 bases and J lost 4; bases outside the gene matches: 4. Germline CDR1 and CDR2: MDHEN and SYDVKM. CDR3 amino acids: CASRLAGGLYNEQFF. CDR3 sequence (DNA): TGTGCCAGCAGACTAGCGGGGGGCCTTTACAATGAGCAGTTCTTC.

The chain recombines TRBV6-1 with TRBJ2-1; TRBD2 might be the D (6 bases). There are 17 residues in the CDR3. Germline assignment: CDR1 MNHNS and CDR2 SASEGT. V gave up 6 bases and J gave up 4 bases, with 22 bases separating them. CDR3 DNA sequence: TGTGCCAGCAGGGAACCAAGGCCCGGGAGCTCTTACAATGAGCAGTTCTTC. It is translated as CASREPRPGSSYNEQFF.

The chain employs TRBV11-2 and TRBJ2-5; D might be TRBD2 (5 bases). This CDR3 is built from 16 residues. V was trimmed by 5 bases and J by 7 bases, leaving 23 bases between them. CDR1 SGHAT and CDR2 FQNNGV come from the germline V gene. CDR3 DNA: TGTGCCAGCAGCCCCCCGAGAGAGCGGCACTATGGGACCCAGTACTTC. Protein product: CASSPPRERHYGTQYF.

The gene calls are TRBV4-2 and TRBJ2-4, with 12 nucleotides matching TRBD2. The CDR3 contains 17 residues. Per the germline V gene, CDR1 is LGHNA and CDR2 is YNFKEQ. The trim removed 1 base at V and 5 bases at J, leaving 6 bases unmatched. CDR3 region: CASSQGLTSGRQNIQYF. The CDR3 DNA sequence: TGTGCCAGCAGCCAAGGCCTGACTAGCGGGAGACAAAACATTCAGTACTTC.

The J gene is TRBJ2-7, the V gene TRBV28, with D possibly matching TRBD1 (6 bases). Germline V CDR1 and CDR2: MDHEN, SYDVKM. The V end lost 5 bases, the J end lost 0 bases, and 14 bases lay between the germline ends. This CDR3 region has 15 residues. The CDR3 DNA sequence: TGTGCCAGCAGTAGCCCCGGGACAATCTCCTACGAGCAGTACTTC. Its protein product is CASSSPGTISYEQYF. The entire variable domain, with the rest obtained from reference TRBV28 and TRBJ2-7, is as follows: DVKVTQSSRYLVKRTGEKVFLECVQDMDHENMFWYRQDPGLGLRLIYFSYDVKMKEKGDIPEGYSVSREKKERFSLILESASTNQTSMYLCASSSPGTISYEQYFGPGTRLTVT.

The chain carries TRBV6-1 and TRBJ2-5; unclear D gene. V was trimmed by 2 bases and J by 5 bases, leaving 15 bases between them. The CDR3 loop spans 15 amino acids. Per germline, CDR1 MNHNS and CDR2 SASEGT. The CDR3 bases are TGTGCCAGCAGTGAATTTGTAGGAGTGTTGGAGACCCAGTACTTC. It is translated as CASSEFVGVLETQYF.

This chain connects TRBV25-1 to TRBJ1-4; TRBD1 is a possible D gene (6 bases). The CDR3 has 14 residues. Germline V gene data show CDR1 as MGHDK and CDR2 as SYGVNS. The V end lost 6 bases, the J end lost 1 base, and 9 bases lay between the germline ends. CDR3 residues: CASRAGETNEKLFF. The CDR3 nucleotides are TGTGCCAGCAGGGCAGGGGAAACTAATGAAAAACTGTTTTTT.

This chain links TRBV7-9 with TRBJ2-7; 8 bases align to TRBD1. CDR1 is SEHNR, CDR2 FQNEAQ, per germline (reference sequence). The length of the CDR3 is 16 residues. V lost 1 base to trimming and J lost 2 bases; unmatched junction nucleotides: 7. For the CDR3, the DNA is TGTGCCAGCAGCTTAGTATTTGGGACAGGAGCCTACGAGCAGTACTTC. Translated, it gives CASSLVFGTGAYEQYF.

CDR3: CATRQTVPNEKLFF. The CDR3 nucleotides read TGCGCCACCAGGCAGACAGTTCCTAATGAAAAACTGTTTTTT. This chain connects TRBV4-1 to TRBJ1-4, with D possibly being TRBD1 (5 bases). V lost 10 bases, J lost 3 bases, and 15 bases lay in between. The length of the CDR3 is 14 residues. Germline assignment: CDR1 MGHRA and CDR2 YSYEKL.

The CDR3 spells CASSLVPGENYGYTF. The CDR3, as DNA: TGCGCCAGCAGCTTGGTTCCGGGGGAAAACTATGGCTACACCTTC. The chain employs TRBV5-1 and TRBJ1-2; D might be TRBD1 (5 bases). Germline CDR1 and CDR2: SGHRS and YFSETQ. This CDR3 comprises 15 residues. Trimming cost V 0 bases and J 2 bases, with 11 bases left between them.

The chain carries TRBV4-1 and TRBJ1-5, with D possibly matching TRBD1 (5 bases). V lost 0 bases and J 0 bases, leaving 9 bases between the germline ends. CDR3 size: 16 residues. The germline CDR1 and CDR2 sequences are MGHRA and YSYEKL. CDR3 nucleotide sequence: TGCGCCAGCAGCCAAGATATGGGGGGTAGCAATCAGCCCCAGCATTTT. It is translated as CASSQDMGGSNQPQHF.

The J gene is TRBJ2-7, the V gene TRBV7-9, with D possibly being TRBD2 (6 bases). CDR1 SEHNR and CDR2 FQNEAQ come from the germline V gene (reference sequence). The CDR3 covers 17 residues. The V gene lost 5 bases and the J gene lost 2 bases, with 22 bases spanning the gap. CDR3 nucleotides: TGTGCCAGCAGCCTACCCAGTCGTAGTAGCGGACCCTACGAGCAGTACTTC. Residues: CASSLPSRSSGPYEQYF. Combining the CDR3 with reference TRBV7-9 and TRBJ2-7 gives the whole variable domain DTGVSQNPRHKITKRGQNVTFRCDPISEHNRLYWYRQTLGQGPEFLTYFQNEAQLEKSRLLSDRFSAERPKGSFSTLEIQRTEQGDSAMYLCASSLPSRSSGPYEQYFGPGTRLTVT.

This chain joins TRBV7-2 and TRBJ1-2, with 7 bases lining up with TRBD1. From germline, CDR1 is SGHTA and CDR2 FQGNSA. CDR3 size: 14 residues. The ends lost 1 base at V and 2 bases at J; junction bases unmatched: 1. CDR3 sequence: CASSLGGQNYGYTF. The CDR3, as DNA: TGTGCCAGCAGCTTAGGGGGACAGAACTATGGCTACACCTTC.

This chain links TRBV29-1 with TRBJ2-1, with D possibly being TRBD2 (6 bases). V shed 6 bases and J shed 6 bases, with 12 bases lying between them. The CDR3 is made up of 12 amino acids. In germline, CDR1 is SQVTM, CDR2 ANQGSEA. The DNA of the CDR3 is TGCAGCGTCCGGACTATGGCCAATGAGCAGTTCTTC. As protein: CSVRTMANEQFF.